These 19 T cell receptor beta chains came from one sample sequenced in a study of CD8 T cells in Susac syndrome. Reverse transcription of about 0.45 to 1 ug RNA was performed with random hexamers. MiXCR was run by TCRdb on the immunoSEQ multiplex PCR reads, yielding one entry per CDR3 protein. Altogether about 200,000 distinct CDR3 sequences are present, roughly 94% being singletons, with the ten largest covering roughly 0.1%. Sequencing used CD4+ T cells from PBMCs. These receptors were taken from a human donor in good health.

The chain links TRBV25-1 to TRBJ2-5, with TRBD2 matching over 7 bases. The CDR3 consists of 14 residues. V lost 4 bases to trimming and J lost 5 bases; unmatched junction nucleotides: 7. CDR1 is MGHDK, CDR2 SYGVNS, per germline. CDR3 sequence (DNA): TGTGCCAGCAGTGCCCCCGGGGGGATGGAGACCCAGTACTTC. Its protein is CASSAPGGMETQYF.

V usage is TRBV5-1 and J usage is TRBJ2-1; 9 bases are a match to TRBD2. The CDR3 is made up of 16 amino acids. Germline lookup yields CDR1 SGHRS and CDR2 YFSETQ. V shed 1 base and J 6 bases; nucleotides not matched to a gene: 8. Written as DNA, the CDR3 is TGCGCCAGCAGCTTGCATGCGGGAGGGAAGGCCAATGAGCAGTTCTTC. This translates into CASSLHAGGKANEQFF. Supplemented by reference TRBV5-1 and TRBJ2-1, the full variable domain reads KAGVTQTPRYLIKTRGQQVTLSCSPISGHRSVSWYQQTPGQGLQFLFEYFSETQRNKGNFPGRFSGRQFSNSRSEMNVSTLELGDSALYLCASSLHAGGKANEQFFGPGTRLTVL.

CDR3 DNA sequence: TGTGCCAGCAGCCTTCAAAGACAGGAACAAGAGACCCAGTACTTC. Amino acids: CASSLQRQEQETQYF. The chain uses TRBV7-2 and TRBJ2-5, with TRBD1 as a possible D gene (6 bases). CDR1 and CDR2 (germline): SGHTA, FQGNSA. Trimming took off 5 bases at V and 2 bases at J, with 15 bases between the two ends. The CDR3 sequence is 15 residues long.

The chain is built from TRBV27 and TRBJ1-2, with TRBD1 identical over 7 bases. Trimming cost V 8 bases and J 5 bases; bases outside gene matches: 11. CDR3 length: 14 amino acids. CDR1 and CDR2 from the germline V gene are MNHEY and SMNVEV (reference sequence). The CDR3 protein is CASGPRQGEYGYTF. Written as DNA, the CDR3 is TGTGCCAGCGGACCGAGACAGGGAGAGTATGGCTACACCTTC.

The chain's CDR3 is CSARIYGTYPSPLHF. The CDR3 DNA reads TGCAGTGCTCGAATCTACGGGACATATCCTTCACCCCTCCACTTT. This chain links TRBV20-1 with TRBJ1-6, with D maybe TRBD1 (6 bases). The CDR3 runs to 15 residues. Trimming removed 5 bases at V and 9 bases at J, with 20 bases between. In germline, CDR1 is DFQATT, CDR2 SNEGSKA (reference sequence).

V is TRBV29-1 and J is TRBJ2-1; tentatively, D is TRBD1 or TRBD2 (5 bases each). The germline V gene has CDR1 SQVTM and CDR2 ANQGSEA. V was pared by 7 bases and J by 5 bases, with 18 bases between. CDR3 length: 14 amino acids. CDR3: CSGTGTQTNNEQFF. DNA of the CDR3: TGCAGCGGAACCGGGACCCAGACCAACAATGAGCAGTTCTTC.

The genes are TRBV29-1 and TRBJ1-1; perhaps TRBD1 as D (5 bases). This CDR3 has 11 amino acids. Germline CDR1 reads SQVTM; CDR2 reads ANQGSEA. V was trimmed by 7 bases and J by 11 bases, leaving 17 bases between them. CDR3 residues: CSANGGESAFF. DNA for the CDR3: TGCAGCGCAAATGGGGGAGAGAGTGCTTTCTTT.

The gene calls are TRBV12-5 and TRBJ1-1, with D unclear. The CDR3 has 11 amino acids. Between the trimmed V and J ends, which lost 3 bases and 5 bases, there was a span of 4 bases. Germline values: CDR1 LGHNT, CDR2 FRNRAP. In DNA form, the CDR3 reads TGTGCTAGTGGTTTTGGGACTGAAGCTTTCTTT. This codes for CASGFGTEAFF.

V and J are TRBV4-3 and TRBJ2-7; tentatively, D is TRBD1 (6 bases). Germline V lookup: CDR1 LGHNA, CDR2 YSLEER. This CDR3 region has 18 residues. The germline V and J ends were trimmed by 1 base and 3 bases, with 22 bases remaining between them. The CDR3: CASSQAIYGSQGLYEQYF. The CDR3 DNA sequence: TGCGCCAGCAGCCAAGCTATCTATGGGTCCCAGGGGCTCTACGAGCAGTACTTC.

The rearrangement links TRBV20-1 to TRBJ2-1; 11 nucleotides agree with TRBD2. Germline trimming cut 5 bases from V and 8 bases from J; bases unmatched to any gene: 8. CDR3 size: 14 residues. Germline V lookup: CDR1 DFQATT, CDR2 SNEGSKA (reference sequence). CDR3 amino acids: CSAFSGRVIYEQFF. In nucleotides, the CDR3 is TGCAGTGCTTTTAGCGGGAGGGTAATCTATGAGCAGTTCTTC.

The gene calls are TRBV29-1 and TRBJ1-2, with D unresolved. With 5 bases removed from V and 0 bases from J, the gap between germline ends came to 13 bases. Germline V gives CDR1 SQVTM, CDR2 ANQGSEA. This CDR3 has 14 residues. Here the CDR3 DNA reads TGCAGCGTTCTCTCTCGGGGATCTAACTATGGCTACACCTTC. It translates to CSVLSRGSNYGYTF.

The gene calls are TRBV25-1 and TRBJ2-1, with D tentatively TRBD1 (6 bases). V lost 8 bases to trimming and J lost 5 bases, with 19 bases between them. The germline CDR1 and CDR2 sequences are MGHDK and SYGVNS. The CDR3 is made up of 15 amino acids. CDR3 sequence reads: CASSIQGPGNNEQFF. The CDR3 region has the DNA TGTGCCAGCTCGATACAGGGCCCTGGGAACAATGAGCAGTTCTTC.

The CDR3, as DNA: TGCGCCAGCAGGATCTCCAGGTTCTACGAGCAGTACTTC. Translated, it gives CASRISRFYEQYF. V usage is TRBV5-1 and J usage is TRBJ2-7; unclear D gene. The CDR3 loop spans 13 amino acids. CDR1 SGHRS and CDR2 YFSETQ come from the germline V gene. Trimming stripped 5 bases from V and 3 bases from J, with 12 bases between.

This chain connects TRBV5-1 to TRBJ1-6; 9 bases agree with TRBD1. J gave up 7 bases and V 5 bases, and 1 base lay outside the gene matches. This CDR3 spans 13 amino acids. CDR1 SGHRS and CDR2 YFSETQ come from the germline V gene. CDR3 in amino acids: CASRTGGNSPLHF. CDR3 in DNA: TGCGCCAGCAGGACAGGGGGGAATTCACCCCTCCACTTT. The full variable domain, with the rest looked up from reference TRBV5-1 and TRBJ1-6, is KAGVTQTPRYLIKTRGQQVTLSCSPISGHRSVSWYQQTPGQGLQFLFEYFSETQRNKGNFPGRFSGRQFSNSRSEMNVSTLELGDSALYLCASRTGGNSPLHFGNGTRLTVT.

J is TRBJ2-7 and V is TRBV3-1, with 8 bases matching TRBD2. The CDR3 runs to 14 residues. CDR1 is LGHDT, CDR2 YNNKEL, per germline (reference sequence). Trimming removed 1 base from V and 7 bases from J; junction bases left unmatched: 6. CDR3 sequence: CASSQGLASGEQYV. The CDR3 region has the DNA TGTGCCAGCAGCCAAGGACTAGCGTCGGGAGAGCAGTACGTC.

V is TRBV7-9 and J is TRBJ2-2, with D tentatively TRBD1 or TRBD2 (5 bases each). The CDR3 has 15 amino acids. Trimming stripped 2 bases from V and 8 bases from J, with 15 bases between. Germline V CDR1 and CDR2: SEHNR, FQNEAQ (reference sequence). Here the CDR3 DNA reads TGTGCCAGCAGCTTAACTGGGGGTTCGACGGGGGAGCTGTTTTTT. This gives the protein CASSLTGGSTGELFF.

The CDR3 DNA is TGTGCCAGCAGTGGTGACGCGAACACTGAAGCTTTCTTT. As protein: CASSGDANTEAFF. V and J are TRBV2 and TRBJ1-1, with unresolved D. V lost 4 bases, J lost 1 base, and 7 bases lay in between. Germline CDR1 and CDR2: SNHLY and FYNNEI. The CDR3 is made up of 13 amino acids.

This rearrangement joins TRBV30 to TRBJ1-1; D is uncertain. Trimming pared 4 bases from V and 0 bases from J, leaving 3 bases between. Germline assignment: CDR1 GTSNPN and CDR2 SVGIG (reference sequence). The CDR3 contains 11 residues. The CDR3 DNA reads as TGTGCCTGGAACATGAACACTGAAGCTTTCTTT. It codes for CAWNMNTEAFF.

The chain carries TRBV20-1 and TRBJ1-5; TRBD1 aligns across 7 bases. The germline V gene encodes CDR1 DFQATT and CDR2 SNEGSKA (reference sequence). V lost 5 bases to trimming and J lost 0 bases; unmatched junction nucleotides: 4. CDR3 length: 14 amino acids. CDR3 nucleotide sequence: TGCAGTGCTGGGGGACAGTCTAGCAATCAGCCCCAGCATTTT. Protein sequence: CSAGGQSSNQPQHF.